Shown below are 31 T cell receptor beta chains from a single sample sequenced in a study of T-cell memory formation after mild COVID-19. TCRdb ran MiXCR on the 5' RACE reads and lists one entry per CDR3 protein. This table holds tens of thousands of distinct CDR3 sequences, more than 10% found once. Sequenced sample: PBMCs or a T cell subset sorted from them (not recorded which). All receptors come from an adult woman who had mild COVID-19 (a few samples of this study predate the infection). Cell type and time point are not known.

This clonotype came up a few times. This chain joins TRBV7-2 and TRBJ2-1; the D gene is possibly TRBD2 (5 bases). Trimming removed 5 bases at V and 10 bases at J, with 9 bases between. CDR3 length equals 11 residues. Per the germline V gene, CDR1 is SGHTA and CDR2 is FQGNSA. Here the CDR3 reads CASSEREEQFF. The CDR3, as DNA: TGTGCCAGCAGCGAGAGGGAAGAGCAGTTCTTC.

A few counts support this clonotype. The chain recombines TRBV4-1 with TRBJ2-1; 7 bases match TRBD2. The trim removed 2 bases at V and 6 bases at J, leaving 16 bases unmatched. Germline values: CDR1 MGHRA, CDR2 YSYEKL. This CDR3 contains 18 residues. The DNA of the CDR3 is TGCGCCAGCAGCCAACGCCCGAGAGGAGCGGGGATAGGCAATGAGCAGTTCTTC. Translated, it gives CASSQRPRGAGIGNEQFF.

This clonotype has a count of ten or more. J is TRBJ2-7 and V is TRBV29-1; TRBD1 matches at 7 bases. Germline CDR1 is SQVTM and CDR2 is ANQGSEA. The CDR3 is made up of 13 amino acids. Trimming took 6 bases from V and 3 from J; bases not matched to a gene: 8. CDR3 residues: CSVFLGGGYEQYF. DNA for the CDR3: TGCAGCGTGTTTCTAGGGGGCGGCTACGAGCAGTACTTC.

The chain combines TRBV7-2 with TRBJ1-3; possibly TRBD1 for D (5 bases). Germline V gives CDR1 SGHTA, CDR2 FQGNSA. The CDR3 is made up of 13 amino acids. With 8 bases removed from V and 4 bases from J, the gap between germline ends came to 12 bases. This chain's CDR3 is CASLVGTGNTIYF. The CDR3 DNA sequence: TGTGCCAGCCTCGTGGGGACGGGAAACACCATATATTTT.

The chain links TRBV7-8 to TRBJ2-7; D unresolved. In germline, CDR1 is SGHVS, CDR2 FQNEAQ. This CDR3 contains 15 residues. Trimming cost V 5 bases and J 2 bases, with 16 bases left between them. The CDR3 region is CASSHPWRPTYEQYF. The DNA for the CDR3 is TGTGCCAGCAGCCACCCCTGGCGGCCGACCTACGAGCAGTACTTC. Together with reference TRBV7-8 and TRBJ2-7, the CDR3 gives the full variable domain: GAGVSQSPRYKVAKRGQDVALRCDPISGHVSLFWYQQALGQGPEFLTYFQNEAQLDKSGLPSDRFFAERPEGSVSTLKIQRTQQEDSAVYLCASSHPWRPTYEQYFGPGTRLTVT.

The J gene is TRBJ2-3, the V gene TRBV15; no clear D gene. There are 13 residues in the CDR3. Germline loops: CDR1 LNHNV, CDR2 YYDKDF (reference sequence). The V and J ends lost 3 bases and 5 bases respectively, with 9 bases between them. CDR3 sequence reads: CATSSFVRDTQYF. The DNA of the CDR3 is TGTGCCACCAGCAGCTTTGTTAGAGATACGCAGTATTTT.

This clonotype has only a few counts. CDR3 sequence reads: CASSSDRPFYEQYF. CDR3 in DNA: TGCGCCAGCAGCTCCGACAGGCCATTCTACGAGCAGTACTTC. The chain joins TRBV5-1 to TRBJ2-7; TRBD1 might be the D (6 bases). CDR3 size: 14 residues. CDR1 SGHRS and CDR2 YFSETQ come from the germline V gene. V was pared by 3 bases and J by 3 bases, with 13 bases between. The full variable domain, with the rest looked up from reference TRBV5-1 and TRBJ2-7, is KAGVTQTPRYLIKTRGQQVTLSCSPISGHRSVSWYQQTPGQGLQFLFEYFSETQRNKGNFPGRFSGRQFSNSRSEMNVSTLELGDSALYLCASSSDRPFYEQYFGPGTRLTVT.

This clonotype was recorded a few times. This chain links TRBV7-2 with TRBJ1-2, with 7 bases that match TRBD1. The CDR3 is 14 residues long. V trimming: 6 bases; J trimming: 3 bases; junction bases outside the gene matches: 7. Germline loops: CDR1 SGHTA, CDR2 FQGNSA. The CDR3 region is CASSPPGTDYGYTF. DNA for the CDR3: TGTGCCAGCAGTCCCCCCGGGACAGACTATGGCTACACCTTC.

This clonotype has a handful of counts. The chain couples TRBV5-1 to TRBJ2-1; 9 bases are a match to TRBD1. There are 17 residues in the CDR3. V gave up 4 bases and J gave up 4 bases; unmatched junction bases: 12. CDR1 is SGHRS and CDR2 is YFSETQ in the germline V gene. CDR3 coding DNA: TGCGCCAGCAGCGGTATGATTGGACAGGGGAGTTACAATGAGCAGTTCTTC. This encodes CASSGMIGQGSYNEQFF.

J is TRBJ2-3 and V is TRBV21-1; the D call in the table, TRBD1, was not verified against the DNA. TRBV21-1 is a known pseudogene. This CDR3 has 13 amino acids. CDR3 residues: CASFSGGTDTQYF. The CDR3 bases are TGTGCCAGCTTCTCCGGGGGCACAGATACGCAGTATTTT.

The table lists this clonotype with a few counts. V usage is TRBV29-1 and J usage is TRBJ1-2; D not certain. The V gene's germline CDR1 is SQVTM and CDR2 ANQGSEA. Trimming took 4 bases from V and 4 from J, leaving 13 bases between them. CDR3 length equals 13 residues. The CDR3 reads CSVGGGSSYGYTF. CDR3 DNA: TGCAGCGTTGGAGGAGGGTCAAGCTATGGCTACACCTTC. Based on the CDR3 plus reference TRBV29-1 and TRBJ1-2, the full variable domain is SAVISQKPSRDICQRGTSLTIQCQVDSQVTMMFWYRQQPGQSLTLIATANQGSEATYESGFVIDKFPISRPNLTFSTLTVSNMSPEDSSIYLCSVGGGSSYGYTFGSGTRLTVV.

This sequence joins TRBV10-3 and TRBJ2-3; TRBD2 might be the D (5 bases). With 6 bases removed from V and 6 bases from J, the gap between germline ends came to 22 bases. The CDR3 covers 16 residues. The germline V gene has CDR1 ENHRY and CDR2 SYGVKD. The CDR3 DNA reads as TGTGCCATCAGCGGAGAGGGCAGTTTAATCGGGGATACGCAGTATTTT. It translates to CAISGEGSLIGDTQYF.

This clonotype has more than one count but fewer than ten. V gene TRBV6-5 combines with J gene TRBJ2-5; TRBD2 might be the D (7 bases). CDR3 length: 16 amino acids. V lost 2 bases and J 2 bases, leaving 15 bases between the germline ends. The V gene's germline CDR1 is MNHEY and CDR2 SVGAGI. The CDR3, as DNA: TGTGCCAGCAGTTACCGACGGACAGCGGGGCAAGAGACCCAGTACTTC. Protein sequence: CASSYRRTAGQETQYF.

V is TRBV5-1 and J is TRBJ2-1; 7 bases fit TRBD2. V was pared by 3 bases and J by 7 bases, with 10 bases of the junction left unmatched. The CDR3 length is 15 residues. The germline V gene has CDR1 SGHRS and CDR2 YFSETQ. This chain's CDR3 is CASSSPGRPGNEQFF. In DNA, the CDR3 is TGCGCCAGCAGCTCGCCCGGGAGGCCGGGAAATGAGCAGTTCTTC. The whole variable domain, filled in from reference TRBV5-1 and TRBJ2-1, reads KAGVTQTPRYLIKTRGQQVTLSCSPISGHRSVSWYQQTPGQGLQFLFEYFSETQRNKGNFPGRFSGRQFSNSRSEMNVSTLELGDSALYLCASSSPGRPGNEQFFGPGTRLTVL.

This clonotype appeared many times. The chain uses TRBV5-1 and TRBJ2-1; a weak D match, TRBD2 (5 bases). Germline values: CDR1 SGHRS, CDR2 YFSETQ. This CDR3 contains 11 residues. The ends were cut back, 4 bases at V and 9 bases at J, with 8 bases in the middle. The CDR3 here is CASSGEIEQFF. The CDR3 nucleotides read TGCGCCAGCAGCGGGGAGATTGAGCAGTTCTTC.

This clonotype was seen a handful of times. The CDR3: CSVAPTGFGNTIYF. CDR3 DNA: TGCAGCGTTGCCCCGACAGGGTTTGGCAACACCATATATTTT. The chain combines TRBV29-1 with TRBJ1-3; 7 nucleotides align to TRBD1. CDR3 size: 14 residues. After removal of 4 bases from V and 7 bases from J, the junction contained 10 bases not matched to a gene. Germline V CDR1 and CDR2: SQVTM, ANQGSEA. The whole variable domain, filled in from reference TRBV29-1 and TRBJ1-3, reads SAVISQKPSRDICQRGTSLTIQCQVDSQVTMMFWYRQQPGQSLTLIATANQGSEATYESGFVIDKFPISRPNLTFSTLTVSNMSPEDSSIYLCSVAPTGFGNTIYFGEGSWLTVV.

This clonotype was picked up a small number of times. The chain joins TRBV24-1 to TRBJ2-1, with D maybe TRBD2 (6 bases). Germline loops: CDR1 KGHDR, CDR2 SFDVKD. This CDR3 spans 17 amino acids. Trimming cost V 0 bases and J 0 bases, with 11 bases left between them. CDR3 sequence: CATSDLGDGGSYNEQFF. The DNA of the CDR3 is TGTGCCACCAGTGATTTGGGGGACGGGGGCTCCTACAATGAGCAGTTCTTC.

This clonotype was observed at least ten times. The chain combines TRBV7-9 with TRBJ2-1; 14 bases fit TRBD2. The CDR3 is made up of 16 amino acids. CDR1 and CDR2 from the germline V gene are SEHNR and FQNEAQ (reference sequence). V shed 5 bases and J 7 bases; nucleotides not matched to a gene: 7. In nucleotides, the CDR3 is TGTGCCAGCAGCCTCGGACTAGCGGGAGGAAGGAATGAGCAGTTCTTC. Amino acids: CASSLGLAGGRNEQFF.

The sample holds a few counts of this clonotype. The CDR3 coding sequence is TGTGCCAGCAAGGGGGTAAATCAGCCCCAGCATTTT. It is translated as CASKGVNQPQHF. The chain uses TRBV2 and TRBJ1-5; D is perhaps TRBD1 (6 bases). This CDR3 region has 12 residues. Germline CDR1 is SNHLY and CDR2 is FYNNEI. Trimming stripped 7 bases from V and 4 bases from J, with 8 bases between.

This clonotype has a count of ten or more. The chain carries TRBV11-2 and TRBJ2-7; tentative D call: TRBD2 (6 bases). Germline-derived CDR1 and CDR2 are SGHAT and FQNNGV. The CDR3 is 15 amino acids. The V end lost 7 bases, the J end lost 2 bases, and 18 bases lay between the germline ends. CDR3 amino acids: CASTPFSGPTYEQYF. CDR3 sequence (DNA): TGTGCCAGCACCCCTTTTAGCGGACCTACCTACGAGCAGTACTTC.

This clonotype was detected a few times. This chain links TRBV5-1 with TRBJ2-3; 10 bases are shared with TRBD1. Germline CDR1 SGHRS, CDR2 YFSETQ. The CDR3 runs 14 residues. The V segment lost 5 bases and the J segment 2 bases; nucleotides outside the gene matches: 2. The CDR3 DNA is TGCGCCAGCAGAGGGACAGGGGTCACAGATACGCAGTATTTT. This encodes CASRGTGVTDTQYF.

The chain joins TRBV7-2 to TRBJ1-1; D unclear. CDR3 length: 13 residues. V gave up 8 bases and J gave up 1 base, with 11 bases separating them. Looked up from germline, CDR1 is SGHTA and CDR2 is FQGNSA. This CDR3 is CASRPESNTEAFF. In DNA form, the CDR3 reads TGTGCCAGCCGCCCAGAGTCGAACACTGAAGCTTTCTTT. The variable domain in full, with the rest retrieved from reference TRBV7-2 and TRBJ1-1, is GAGVSQSPSNKVTEKGKDVELRCDPISGHTALYWYRQSLGQGLEFLIYFQGNSAPDKSGLPSDRFSAERTGGSVSTLTIQRTQQEDSAVYLCASRPESNTEAFFGQGTRLTVV.

The chain employs TRBV30 and TRBJ2-3; D might be TRBD2 (5 bases). Germline-derived CDR1 and CDR2 are GTSNPN and SVGIG (reference sequence). Trimming left V 3 bases short and J 0 bases short, with 16 bases between. The CDR3 totals 16 residues. The CDR3 loop reads CAWSSPRDPSTDTQYF. CDR3 coding DNA: TGTGCCTGGAGCTCACCGAGGGATCCTAGCACAGATACGCAGTATTTT.

This chain joins TRBV7-2 and TRBJ1-2; D uncertain. Between the trimmed V and J ends, which lost 0 bases and 3 bases, there was a span of 11 bases. The CDR3 runs to 15 residues. The V gene's germline CDR1 is SGHTA and CDR2 FQGNSA. The CDR3 coding sequence is TGTGCCAGCAGCTTAGCAGGGCCGGCCGACTATGGCTACACCTTC. Translated, it gives CASSLAGPADYGYTF.

The genes are TRBV12-3 or TRBV12-4 and TRBJ2-7, with D maybe TRBD2 (6 bases). V lost 3 bases and J 5 bases, leaving 14 bases between the germline ends. CDR3 size: 14 residues. The CDR3 loop reads CASSFYGSRDEQYF. The CDR3 DNA is TGTGCCAGCAGTTTCTACGGGAGTCGCGACGAGCAGTACTTC.

The chain's CDR3 is CASSLAGGQDTQYF. The CDR3 coding sequence is TGTGCCAGCAGCTTAGCGGGAGGGCAAGATACGCAGTATTTT. J is TRBJ2-3 and V is TRBV7-9, with 7 bases aligning to TRBD2. Germline V gene lookup returns CDR1 SEHNR and CDR2 FQNEAQ (reference sequence). The junction had 2 bases not matched to a gene; V was cut back by 0 bases and J by 5 bases. The CDR3 length is 14 residues.

This clonotype occurred a few times. The chain has TRBV7-6 and TRBJ2-1; D assignment may be TRBD1 or TRBD2 (6 bases each). Germline CDR1 is SGHVS and CDR2 is FNYEAQ. V gave up 4 bases and J gave up 7 bases, with 14 bases separating them. The CDR3 totals 14 residues. Here the CDR3 DNA reads TGTGCCAGCAGCTCCTCGGGGGCCCTGAATGAGCAGTTCTTC. It is translated as CASSSSGALNEQFF.

The CDR3 nucleotides read TGTGCCACCAGCCCCAGGGGGTTCACTGAAGCTTTCTTT. Encoded protein: CATSPRGFTEAFF. The V and J genes are TRBV24-1 and TRBJ1-1; 7 bases line up with TRBD1. The V and J ends lost 7 bases and 4 bases, in that order; junction bases with no gene match: 5. Germline-derived CDR1 and CDR2 are KGHDR and SFDVKD. The CDR3 extends over 13 amino acids.

The CDR3 nucleotides are TGTGCCAGCAGGTCACGACAGGGGGCCCCTGAAGCTTTCTTT. Its translation is CASRSRQGAPEAFF. This rearrangement joins TRBV4-2 to TRBJ1-1; 10 bases line up with TRBD1. The CDR3 consists of 14 residues. Germline assignment: CDR1 LGHNA and CDR2 YNFKEQ. V shed 6 bases and J 6 bases; nucleotides not matched to a gene: 7.

This clonotype was seen more than once but under ten times. The chain combines TRBV2 with TRBJ2-7; D is unresolved. CDR3 length: 13 amino acids. V was clipped by 7 bases and J by 2 bases, with 12 bases between them. CDR1 SNHLY and CDR2 FYNNEI come from the germline V gene. As DNA, the CDR3 is TGTGCCAGCATCAAGACGTTAACCTACGAGCAGTACTTC. Its translation: CASIKTLTYEQYF.

This clonotype was counted between two and nine times. The rearrangement joins TRBV4-1 to TRBJ1-1; D ambiguous. The V gene's germline CDR1 is MGHRA and CDR2 YSYEKL. Trimming left V 0 bases short and J 1 base short, with 12 bases between. This CDR3 is built from 16 residues. The CDR3 reads CASSQDPGLQNTEAFF. The CDR3 DNA follows: TGCGCCAGCAGCCAAGACCCGGGGTTACAGAACACTGAAGCTTTCTTT.